Sequencing of this T cell receptor beta chain was carried out in a study of T cells in localized non-small cell lung cancer. Study-wide findings and caveats: Clonality peaked in uninvolved adjacent lung rather than tumor. Heterogeneity stays possible, as sequencing covered only one tumor region.

TCRdb keeps only in-frame clones here, not all; method: immunoSEQ multiplex PCR. The sample has approximately 54,000 clones; 75% to 90% are singletons. The CDR3 covers 16 residues. V was clipped by 4 bases and J by 0 bases, with 13 bases between them. CDR1 and CDR2 from the germline V gene are LNHDA and SQIVND (reference sequence). About this clone: Its target is not known.

The V call is TRBV19, the J call TRBJ1-3; D is uncertain. This sequence originates from a woman aged 40-69 years with stage I lung adenocarcinoma. The sample in question was peripheral blood, obtained before any cancer treatment. The CDR3 loop reads CASSTKTPNSGNTIYF. CDR3 sequence (DNA): TGTGCCAGTAGTACCAAAACACCGAACTCTGGAAACACCATATATTTT.